This TCR beta chain derives from a study of cytomegalovirus exposure and HLA in healthy donors (dated by TCRdb to the late 2010s). The study in broad terms: In an earlier analysis of 450 to 750 of the donors, 276 Gb of sequence data and 117 million unique TCR beta sequences from approximately 180 million T cells were reported. Roughly 300 gigabases of sequencing data and approximately 85 million unique TCR sequences were included in an early release covering roughly 700 HLA-typed donors. Of the roughly 400 genotyped donors, 75% to 85% were placed in the genetic ancestry cluster associated with self-reported Caucasian donors. The study aimed to test whether cataloging public T cell receptors could reveal signatures of past pathogen exposure. The study profiled the T cell repertoires of 666 subjects by immunosequencing and related them to cytomegalovirus serostatus. Besides the first cohort of hundreds of subjects, a separate validation cohort made up of over 100 different subjects was used. To predict cytomegalovirus infection status, the study combined high-throughput TCR immunosequencing, statistical association of individual TCRs with disease status, and machine learning. In a later analysis, previously published TCR beta repertoires from several hundred donors were re-analyzed and high-resolution HLA genotyping was added so that TCR occurrence patterns could be studied. In the later analysis, no new phenotypic data were used to find candidate immune exposures; instead, reliance was placed on TCR beta sequences and their occurrence across donors. An earlier analysis of roughly 580 of the donors used high-throughput TCR beta sequencing to judge whether each TCR beta V gene segment behaved as functional or pseudogenic. Donor age, sex, ethnicity and CMV serostatus were collected together with the repertoire data. A later genetic analysis used genome-wide SNP genotypes for about 60% of the roughly 670 donors, treating that subset as a discovery cohort. All discovery cohort repertoires had been generated on a single sequencing platform. HLA typing covered class I and class II loci at four-digit resolution. The number of typed donors differed by locus: about 620-640 for A, B, C, DRB1 and DQB1; 522 for DQA1; fewer than 610 for DPA1; and approximately 450 for DPB1. Roughly 5 DR-DQ haplotypes were handled as single units for association and clustering, since linkage in the cohort was strong. Among under 450 genotyped donors of the cohort, an average of around 240,000 unique TCR beta nucleotide sequences were sequenced per donor, 15% to 20% of them non-productive.

This clone appeared a single time. It lacks a known antigen. Within one base of it there is no much larger clone, and no base qualities were kept. The junction carries 13 bases between V and J, which are trimmed by 5 bases and 2 bases respectively. The CDR3 numbers 15 residues from cysteine through phenylalanine. Just the 45-base CDR3 DNA is kept, in frame starting at base 1. Looking up the germline V gene yields CDR1 SGHAT and CDR2 FQNNGV. The cohort comprised some 700 healthy bone marrow donors. At the time of sampling, every cohort member was nominally healthy, though immune exposures that went unrecorded were likely present. The donor was CMV seropositive and was included in the group of some 290 seropositive cohort members. A peripheral blood sample was collected from each donor, and TCR beta sequencing was performed on peripheral blood mononuclear cells. The Qiagen DNeasy Blood Extraction Kit was used to extract genomic DNA from the blood cell samples.

Study-level results and caveats: Because the 87-base-pair reads could not distinguish some IMGT-functional V segments, including TRBV6-2 and TRBV6-3, those segments were excluded. According to a later analysis, TCR association rates differed among HLA loci, with DRB1 alleles showing the most associated TCRs and HLA-C alleles showing the fewest. According to a later analysis, most CMV-associated TCR beta chains appeared to be HLA-restricted, and the HLA associations seemed to be driven largely by CMV exposure. Because HLA typing was missing for some donors at each locus, association tests included only the typed subset. Correlated functional status among segregating V segments might reflect linkage disequilibrium, but an unknown experimental factor could not be ruled out. A further reported finding was that TCR beta sequences accurately predicted the HLA-A and HLA-B alleles for most subjects in the first cohort. The sequencing pipeline was judged likely to have produced a cluster of highly shared sequence variants as a technical artifact. According to a later analysis, parvovirus B19, influenza, CMV and Epstein-Barr virus appeared linked to several top co-occurrence clusters. According to a later genetic analysis, donors in an Asian-associated ancestry cluster had fewer N-insertions in productive TCRs than the approximately 650-donor mean. The authors suggested that the approach could potentially be extended to other disease states and immunological phenotypes. Across donors, most TCR sequences were observed very rarely, whereas some public TCRs were present in many individuals. In vitro tests confirmed that three of the cytomegalovirus-associated TCR beta chains recognize cytomegalovirus antigens. The presence/absence analyses assumed that sequencing depth was roughly uniform across donors, and that assumption may not be true. The study listed 164 TCR beta chains as associated with cytomegalovirus. In a later analysis, HLA-associated TCR beta chains were found to be more clonally expanded and to have lower generation probabilities than equally common non-associated chains. In this cohort, only TCR beta chains were sequenced, and detectable features were limited by the absence of alpha or paired-chain data. The classifier was reported to diagnose cytomegalovirus status with high specificity and sensitivity in both the original and validation cohorts. Broadly in line with IMGT annotations, most TCR beta V segments showed up in productive rearrangements about 90% or about 30% of the time in an earlier analysis of 587 of the donors. In a later genetic analysis, a missense DCLRE1C variant was associated with V-gene and J-gene trimming of TCR beta chains, and the association was replicated in an independent cohort. Because counts were too low, fewer than 20 rarely observed V segments, including chromosome 9 orphons, were excluded from the earlier analysis of several hundred of the donors. When HLA alleles, especially DR and DQ, strongly co-occurred, TCR associations were difficult to assign to individual alleles. CMV serostatus was the only immune exposure information available for the cohort. Specific HLA alleles were associated with 15,000 to 20,000 TCR beta sequences at a false discovery rate of 0.05 in a later analysis.

Library creation used the immunoSEQ multiplex PCR assay. For the multiplex PCR, a mixture combining 60 forward primers for TCR Vbeta segments and 13 reverse primers for TCR Jbeta segments was used. Amplification of the CDR3 region of rearranged TCR beta genes was performed with a multiplex PCR assay on genomic DNA. The amplified TCR beta libraries were sequenced on the Illumina HiSeq System as 87-base-pair reads. Per the original workflow: Across the roughly 640 repertoires, a later analysis counted 78 million or so unique TCR beta chains, roughly 11 million of which were shared by at least two donors. Raw reads were error-corrected and collapsed into unique sequences with a nearest-neighbor algorithm that merged closely related sequences to remove PCR and sequencing errors. To assign V, D and J gene segments, CDR3 sequences were aligned to IMGT reference sequences. Each retained sequence needed at least a six-nucleotide match to both a V gene segment and a J gene segment. A rearrangement was called productive if the CDR3 had no stop codons and remained in frame with V and J, and every other rearrangement was called non-productive. Following IMGT convention, CDR3 was defined as the stretch from the second conserved V-encoded cysteine to the conserved J-encoded phenylalanine. The earlier analysis of approximately 590 of the donors excluded any sequence lacking an unambiguous match to a single V gene segment. In an earlier analysis of about 590 of the donors, a V segment was called functional when productive rearrangements were above 56.7%, and segregating when the standard deviation between donors exceeded 5%. A statistical classification framework was built for diagnosing cytomegalovirus status from the catalog of TCR beta chain sequences. In a later analysis, V and J genes were assigned by comparing TCR nucleotide sequences against IMGT/GENE-DB human TR gene sequences. A later analysis assigned CDR3 sequences and most-parsimonious VDJ recombination scenarios with the TCRdist pipeline. In a later analysis, every TCR beta chain was defined by the combination of its CDR3 amino acid sequence and its V-gene family, and reads without a unique V-gene family were dropped. As a way to deal with suspected cross-contamination and a sequencing artifact, a later analysis dropped 450 to 600 nucleotide sequences that were highly shared and had low generation probability. In a later analysis, a clonal expansion index for each public chain was calculated from normalized within-repertoire ranks of inferred template counts. In a later analysis, generation probabilities were computed using a VDJ recombination model fitted to out-of-frame rearrangements, and the results were checked against IGoR. A later analysis scored TCR-TCR, TCR-HLA and TCR-CMV co-occurrence with hypergeometric tests, applying a repertoire-size bias correction to TCR pairs. In a later analysis, false discovery rates were estimated by permuting HLA or CMV assignments 20 times. A later analysis grouped co-occurring TCRs with DBSCAN, adding TCRdist sequence similarity when clustering within HLA-allele-positive subsets. For co-occurrence clustering, repertoires with fewer than 30,000 or more than 120,000 public chains were excluded, along with 5 or 6 repertoires with anomalous nucleotide sharing. The clones in this table, taken by TCRdb from immuneACCESS, are in-frame only. Not every clone is retained; where verified, under half of the shortfall comes from an unresolved V gene, and the cause of the rest is unknown. V and J calls and clone size are copied from that table; D and trimming were computed from the DNA. In this sample the table shows about 160,000 clones, over 80% of which occur a single time. The ten top clones hold less than 1.6% of the sample.

Sequencing was carried out using PBMCs. The sequence was obtained from a girl between 5 and 17 years old in good health and CMV-seropositive. Rearrangement joined TRBV11-2 to TRBJ1-5; the D gene is possibly TRBD1, with 6 bases matching. The CDR3 reads as follows: CASSLTGTGNQPQHF. The DNA sequence is TGTGCCAGCAGCCTCACAGGGACCGGCAATCAGCCCCAGCATTTT.